This TCR beta chain originates from a study of blood T cell repertoires in COVID-19. Germline-derived CDR1 and CDR2 are MGHRA and YSYEKL. Trimming removed 6 bases from V and 1 base from J, with 15 bases in between. The CDR3 sequence is 15 residues long. Clones were sequenced by immunoSEQ multiplex PCR, and TCRdb holds only the in-frame ones, with some missing. Of about 210,000 clones listed, roughly 84% are singletons. The clonotype comes from a woman in her 30s who had been exposed to COVID-19. This chain connects TRBV4-1 to TRBJ1-2; D remains unclear. Sequenced input: PBMCs or T cells enriched from blood (not recorded which). The CDR3, as DNA: TGCGCCAGCAGTCTCTCTGCGTCCAATAACTATGGCTACACCTTC. Translated: CASSLSASNNYGYTF.